Below, one T cell receptor (beta chain) is given with its context. Time point defined: blood 2 weeks post-SBRT. Treatment reported: 15 Gy SBRT to primary tumor, nephrectomy 4 weeks later. Here immunoSEQ multiplex PCR was the method, and the copy in TCRdb shows in-frame clones only, minus some. Among 100,000 to 150,000 clones, around 80% were seen once, and the ten largest hold 5% to 6.5%. The data derive from a study of radiation and T cells in renal cell carcinoma. In germline, CDR1 is SGHDN, CDR2 FVKESK. V lost 3 bases and J lost 8, with 8 bases in between. CDR3 length: 11 amino acids. Sequencing used blood, obtained from a patient whose treatment included radiotherapy and nephrectomy. This clonotype was obtained from a man in his fifties with renal cell carcinoma. The gene calls are TRBV14 and TRBJ2-7; unclear D gene. Here the CDR3 DNA reads TGTGCCAGCAGCCAGTATCAGCAGCAGTACTTC. Amino acid sequence: CASSQYQQQYF.